Detailed here is one TCR beta chain. Patients from Seattle were sampled longitudinally, starting during active infection. The record originates from a study of blood T cell repertoires in COVID-19. Study-level background: Some COVID-19 samples were acute and others convalescent; all came from the United States, Italy and Spain. PBMCs, B-cell-depleted T cells, or T cells provided the cDNA or gDNA that made up the material.

Germline V gives CDR1 SGHNT, CDR2 YYREEE (reference sequence). The CDR3 covers 12 residues. Trimming removed 0 bases from V and 9 bases from J, with 6 bases in between. Per the authors' pipeline: It was from reference gene primer amplification that nucleated cell counts were estimated. TCRdb's table, derived via immunoSEQ multiplex PCR, lists solely in-frame clones and lacks some. V, J and clone size were drawn from that table, and D and trimming were deduced from the DNA. The sample records roughly 440,000 clones, around 89% being singletons. The sequenced sample consisted of peripheral blood. The TCR sequence derives from a woman between 50 and 59 years old with COVID-19, enrolled during active disease. This chain uses TRBV5-4 with TRBJ1-4; tentatively, D is TRBD1 (6 bases). CDR3 in amino acids: CASSLGGQKLFF. In nucleotides, the CDR3 is TGTGCCAGCAGCTTGGGGGGGCAAAAACTGTTTTTT.